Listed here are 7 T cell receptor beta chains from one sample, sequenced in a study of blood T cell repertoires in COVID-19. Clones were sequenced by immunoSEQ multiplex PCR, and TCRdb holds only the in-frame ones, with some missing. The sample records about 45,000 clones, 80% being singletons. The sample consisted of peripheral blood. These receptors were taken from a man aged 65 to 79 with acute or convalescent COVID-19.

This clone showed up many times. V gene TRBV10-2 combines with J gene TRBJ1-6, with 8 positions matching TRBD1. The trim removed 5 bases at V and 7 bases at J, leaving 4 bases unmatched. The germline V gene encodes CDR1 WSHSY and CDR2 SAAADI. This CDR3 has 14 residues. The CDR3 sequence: CASSPGQDNSPLHF. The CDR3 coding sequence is TGCGCCAGCAGTCCGGGACAGGACAATTCACCCCTCCACTTT.

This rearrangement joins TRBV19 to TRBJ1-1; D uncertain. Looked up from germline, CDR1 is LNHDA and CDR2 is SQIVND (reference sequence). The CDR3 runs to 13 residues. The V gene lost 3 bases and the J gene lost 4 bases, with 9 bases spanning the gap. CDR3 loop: CASSITVFTEAFF. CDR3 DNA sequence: TGTGCCAGTAGTATTACAGTGTTCACTGAAGCTTTCTTT.

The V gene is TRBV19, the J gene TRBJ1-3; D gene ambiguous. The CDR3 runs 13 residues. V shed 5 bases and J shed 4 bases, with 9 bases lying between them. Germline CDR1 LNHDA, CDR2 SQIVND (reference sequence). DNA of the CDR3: TGTGCCAGTAGTCCTTCGGGGGGAAACACCATATATTTT. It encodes CASSPSGGNTIYF.

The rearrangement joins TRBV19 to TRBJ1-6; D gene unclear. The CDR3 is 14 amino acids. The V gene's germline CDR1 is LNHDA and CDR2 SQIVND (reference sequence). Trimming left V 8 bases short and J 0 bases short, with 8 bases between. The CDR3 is CASRQSSYNSPLHF. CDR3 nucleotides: TGTGCCAGTCGACAAAGCTCCTATAATTCACCCCTCCACTTT.

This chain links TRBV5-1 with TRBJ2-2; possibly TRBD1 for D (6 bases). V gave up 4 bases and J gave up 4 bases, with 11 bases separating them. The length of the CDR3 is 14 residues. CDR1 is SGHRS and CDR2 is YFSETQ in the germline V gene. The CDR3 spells CASSQNRATGELFF. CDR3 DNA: TGCGCCAGCAGCCAAAACAGGGCCACCGGGGAGCTGTTTTTT.

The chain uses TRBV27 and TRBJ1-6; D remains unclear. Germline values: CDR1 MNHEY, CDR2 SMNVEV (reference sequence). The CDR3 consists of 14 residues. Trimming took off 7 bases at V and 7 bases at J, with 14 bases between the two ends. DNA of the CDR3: TGTGCCAGCACCGCCGGGTTGACGAATTCACCCCTCCACTTT. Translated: CASTAGLTNSPLHF.

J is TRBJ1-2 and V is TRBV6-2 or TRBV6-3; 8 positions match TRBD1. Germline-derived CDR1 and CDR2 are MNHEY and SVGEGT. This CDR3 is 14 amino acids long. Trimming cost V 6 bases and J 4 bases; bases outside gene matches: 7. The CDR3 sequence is CASSRGQVFYGYTF. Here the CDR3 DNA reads TGTGCCAGCAGCAGGGGACAGGTTTTCTATGGCTACACCTTC.